The sample holds a few counts of the clone carrying this T cell receptor (beta chain). Antigen specificity is unknown. Building of the TCR beta libraries involved iRepertoire HTBI primers and Arm-PCR of CDR3 regions. TCRdb processed the multiplex PCR reads anew with MiXCR; each CDR3 protein has one entry. The sample holds more than 400,000 distinct CDR3 sequences, about a sixth seen once. This record belongs to a study of regulatory T cells in long-lasting Graves disease. Notes on the study in general: New patients shared 970 or so public clonotypes, and persistent patients shared more, with about 2,500.

Sample time point: newly diagnosed GD, antithyroid drugs for less than 3 months. RNA isolated from PBMCs was used to make the TCR library. The CDR3 consists of 13 residues. CDR1 and CDR2 (germline): SEHNR, FQNEAQ (reference sequence). Between the trimmed V and J ends, which lost 6 bases and 8 bases, there was a span of 13 bases. The sample was also reused in another study, on T cells in Graves' hyperthyroidism and ophthalmopathy. That paper adds: A first-round RT-PCR of the TCR CDR3 used the HTBI primer set. Clonotypes that were expanded in thyroid above 0.001 mostly appeared in blood too.

The chain has TRBV7-9 and TRBJ1-4; D is possibly TRBD1 (6 bases). The receptor was isolated from a woman in her twenties or thirties with Graves disease. The sample was peripheral blood mononuclear cells (PBMCs), taken at new diagnosis, from a patient treated with antithyroid drugs. CDR3 sequence reads: CASSPIGGEKLFF. The CDR3 DNA is TGTGCCAGCAGTCCGATAGGGGGAGAAAAACTGTTTTTT.